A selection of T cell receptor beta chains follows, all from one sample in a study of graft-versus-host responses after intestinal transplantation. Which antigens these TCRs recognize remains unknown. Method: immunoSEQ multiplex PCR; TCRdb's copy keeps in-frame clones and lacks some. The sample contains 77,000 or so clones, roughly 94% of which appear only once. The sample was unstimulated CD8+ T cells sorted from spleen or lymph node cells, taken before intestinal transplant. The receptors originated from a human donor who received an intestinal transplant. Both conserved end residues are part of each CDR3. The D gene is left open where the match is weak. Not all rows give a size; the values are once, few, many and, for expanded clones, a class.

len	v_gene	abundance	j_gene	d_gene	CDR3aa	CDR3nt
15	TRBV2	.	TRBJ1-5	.	CASRPRDGSNQPQHF	TGTGCCAGCAGGCCCAGGGACGGGAGCAATCAGCCCCAGCATTTT
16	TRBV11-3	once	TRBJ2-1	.	CASSLRRGSAYNEQFF	TGTGCCAGCAGCTTAAGGAGGGGGAGCGCCTACAATGAGCAGTTCTTC
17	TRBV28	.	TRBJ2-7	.	CASSRPGPQAPANEQYF	TGTGCCAGCAGTCGCCCCGGCCCCCAAGCCCCGGCCAACGAGCAGTACTTC
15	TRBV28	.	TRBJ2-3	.	CASSPPSPSTDTQYF	TGTGCCAGCAGCCCCCCTAGCCCTAGCACAGATACGCAGTATTTT
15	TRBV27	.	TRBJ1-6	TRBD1	CASSLGTGGNSPLHF	TGTGCCAGCAGTCTGGGGACAGGGGGTAATTCACCCCTCCACTTT
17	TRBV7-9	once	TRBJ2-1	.	CASSLEPGMVRVEEQFF	TGTGCCAGCAGCTTAGAGCCAGGGATGGTAAGGGTGGAAGAGCAGTTCTTC
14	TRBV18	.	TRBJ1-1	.	CASSPSQENTEAFF	TGTGCCAGCTCACCGAGCCAGGAGAACACTGAAGCTTTCTTT
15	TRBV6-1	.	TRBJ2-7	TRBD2	CASSEVLAQAYEQYF	TGTGCCAGCAGTGAAGTACTAGCGCAGGCCTACGAGCAGTACTTC
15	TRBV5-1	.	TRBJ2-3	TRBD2	CASSSLAGESGTQYF	TGCGCCAGCAGCTCCCTAGCGGGAGAGTCAGGGACGCAGTATTTT
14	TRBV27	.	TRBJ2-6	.	CASSFGWGANVLTF	TGTGCCAGCAGTTTCGGGTGGGGGGCCAACGTCCTGACTTTC
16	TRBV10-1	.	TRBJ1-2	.	CASSTYLRRKTYGYTF	TGCGCCAGCAGTACCTACTTAAGGCGAAAGACCTATGGCTACACCTTC
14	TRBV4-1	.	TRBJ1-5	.	CASSQSRRNQPQHF	TGCGCCAGCAGCCAGTCCAGGAGAAATCAGCCCCAGCATTTT
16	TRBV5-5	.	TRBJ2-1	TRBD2	CASSTYASGRGNEQFF	TGTGCCAGCAGCACATATGCTAGCGGGAGAGGGAATGAGCAGTTCTTC
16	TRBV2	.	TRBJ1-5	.	CASSEAPLGGDQPQHF	TGTGCCAGCAGTGAAGCACCCTTGGGGGGCGATCAGCCCCAGCATTTT
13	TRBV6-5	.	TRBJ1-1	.	CASSYGFGDVPFF	TGTGCCAGCAGTTACGGGTTCGGGGACGTCCCTTTCTTT
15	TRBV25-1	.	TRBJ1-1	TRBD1	CASSGGTGFSTEAFF	TGTGCCAGCAGTGGAGGGACAGGGTTTAGCACTGAAGCTTTCTTT
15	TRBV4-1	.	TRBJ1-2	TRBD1	CASSQDGGGANGYTF	TGCGCCAGCAGCCAAGATGGAGGGGGCGCAAATGGCTACACCTTC
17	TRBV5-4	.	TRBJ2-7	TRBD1	CASSLGHPGQGLYEQYF	TGTGCCAGCAGCTTGGGCCACCCGGGACAGGGCCTCTACGAGCAGTACTTC
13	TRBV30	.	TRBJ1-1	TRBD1	CAWSTGGNTEAFF	TGTGCCTGGAGTACAGGGGGAAACACTGAAGCTTTCTTT
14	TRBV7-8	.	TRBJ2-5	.	CASSWRVTQETQYF	TGTGCCAGCAGCTGGAGGGTGACCCAGGAGACCCAGTACTTC
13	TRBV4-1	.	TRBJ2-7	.	CASSSGTNYEQYF	TGCGCCAGCAGCTCCGGGACAAACTACGAGCAGTACTTC
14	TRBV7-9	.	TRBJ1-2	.	CASSLSSRGPGYTF	TGTGCCAGCAGCTTATCGTCCCGGGGCCCTGGCTACACCTTC
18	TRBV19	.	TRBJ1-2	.	CASSIDDRSARGNYGYTF	TGTGCCAGTAGTATAGATGATAGGTCGGCCAGGGGCAACTATGGCTACACCTTC
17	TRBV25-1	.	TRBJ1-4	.	CASSETSGVLAYEKLFF	TGTGCCAGCAGTGAAACTTCGGGCGTTTTGGCGTATGAAAAACTGTTTTTT
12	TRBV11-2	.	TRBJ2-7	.	CASSFGPYEQYF	TGTGCCAGCAGTTTCGGCCCCTACGAGCAGTACTTC
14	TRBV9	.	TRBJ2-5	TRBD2	CASSVAGGSETQYF	TGTGCCAGCAGCGTAGCGGGAGGATCAGAGACCCAGTACTTC
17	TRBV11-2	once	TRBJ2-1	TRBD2	CASSLFLTSGRLGEQFF	TGTGCCAGCAGCTTATTTCTTACTAGCGGGAGATTAGGTGAGCAGTTCTTC
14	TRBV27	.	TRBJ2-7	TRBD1	CASNTGTEPYEQYF	TGTGCCAGCAACACCGGGACAGAGCCCTACGAGCAGTACTTC
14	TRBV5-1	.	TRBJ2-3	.	CASSPWDSTDTQYF	TGCGCCAGCAGCCCCTGGGACTCCACAGATACGCAGTATTTT